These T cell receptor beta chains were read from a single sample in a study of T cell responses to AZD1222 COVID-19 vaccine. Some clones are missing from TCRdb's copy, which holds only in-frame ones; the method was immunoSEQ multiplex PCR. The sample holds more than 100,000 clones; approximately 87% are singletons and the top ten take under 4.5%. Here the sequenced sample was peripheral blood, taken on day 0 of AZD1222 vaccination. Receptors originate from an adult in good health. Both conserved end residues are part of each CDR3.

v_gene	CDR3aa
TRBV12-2	CASRLERRPLRRTEAFF
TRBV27	CASSPHLGGEVWETQYF
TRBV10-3	CAISEGRPDTIYF
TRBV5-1	CASSQGLAGRGETQYF
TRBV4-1	CASSQVLAGGYNEQFF
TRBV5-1	CASSSEGDTEAFF
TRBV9	CASSVGGVSYEQYF
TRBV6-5	CASSYTRGETQYF
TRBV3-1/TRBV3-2	CASSLKGANTEAFF
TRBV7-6	CASSSLAGVYNEQFF
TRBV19	CASSIKGDTEAFF
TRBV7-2	CASSLGEDREAFF
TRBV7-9	CASSWGQGIGETQYF
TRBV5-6	CASSLFQPGLNYGYTF
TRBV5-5	CASSSTGQGAYEQYF
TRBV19	CASSMQGGETQYF
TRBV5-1	CASSRTGDNGYTF
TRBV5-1	CASSLQGWDREPQHF
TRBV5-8	CASSWDRLSSPLHF
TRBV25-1	CASRTNYEQYF
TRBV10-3	CAISDRRFYYTF
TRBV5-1	CASSDIGSGNTIYF
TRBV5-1	CASSFDGSYEQYF
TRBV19	CASSIVGHNSMNTEAFF
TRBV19	CASRTGGASYEQYF
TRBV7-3	CASSSWDREETQYF
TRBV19	CASTRSGTSGSSTDTQYF
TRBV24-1	CATSDPASETDTQYF
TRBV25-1	CASSVGTSGAAATQYF
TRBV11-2	CASSLERLNEAFF
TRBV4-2	CASRRSGSYEQYF
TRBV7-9	CAGGRQGEKETQYF
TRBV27	CASSPSLGQGGSSYNSPLHF
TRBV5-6	CASSPSTGLEAFF
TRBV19	CASSIGGLTNEKLFF
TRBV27	CASRSPGTADGYTF
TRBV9	CASSVGHDNEKLFF
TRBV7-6	CASSRNSLDYGYTF
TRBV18	CASSPAGPDTQYF